This T cell receptor (beta chain) was recorded in a study of shared clonotypes between healthy human individuals. For this clone: The antigen is unknown.

Several immunoSEQ plates received, in even portions, the genomic DNA of each subset. Only in-frame clones appear in the TCRdb table, and some are missing; sequencing was by immunoSEQ multiplex PCR. The table lists fewer than 2.5 million clones, approximately 94% of them singletons. Whole-study findings and limits: Generation of non-shared clonotypes was less probable than generation of clonotypes shared by all four donors. Rarefaction showed sorted-subset sequencing was incomplete despite large depth. Only blood samples were collected, and tissue repertoires likely differ.

The sequence was obtained from a man younger than 35 in good health. Some clones in this sample may be carry-over from other donors' samples. The source material was naive CD4+ T cells from PBMCs. Subset given: CD45RA+ positively selected.

The CDR3 DNA reads as TGTGCCAGCAGTTCGGGGAAACTATATAATTCACCCCTCCACTTT. This gives the protein CASSSGKLYNSPLHF. The genes are TRBV27 and TRBJ1-6; unclear D gene. Deletions cut 4 bases from V and 4 bases from J, with 11 bases between. The germline CDR1 and CDR2 sequences are MNHEY and SMNVEV (reference sequence). The CDR3 has 15 amino acids.